This TCR beta chain was documented in a study of cytomegalovirus exposure and HLA in healthy donors (TCRdb year 2017). Study-level background: The roughly 670 repertoires of the first cohort and the 95 to 150 validation repertoires were produced on the same platform, according to a later analysis. The study aimed to test whether signatures of past pathogen exposure could be identified by cataloging public T cell receptors. In addition to the first cohort of approximately 670 subjects, a separate validation cohort of approximately 130 different subjects was used. To predict cytomegalovirus infection status, the study combined high-throughput TCR immunosequencing, statistical association of individual TCRs with disease status, and machine learning.

Points the paper makes about the study in general: The authors suggested that the approach could potentially be extended to other disease states and immunological phenotypes. Most TCR sequences were observed very rarely across donors, whereas some public TCRs were present in many individuals. A later analysis had no HLA typing for the validation cohort, so co-occurrence there was scored across all 120 repertoires. Three of the identified cytomegalovirus-associated TCR beta chains were confirmed in vitro to be specific for cytomegalovirus antigens. The classifier was reported to diagnose cytomegalovirus status with high specificity and sensitivity in both the original cohort and the validation cohort. In the study, 150 to 200 TCR beta chains were listed as associated with cytomegalovirus. In a later analysis, TCRs clustered in the first cohort were found to also tend to co-occur in the 130 or so validation repertoires, with approximately 95% of cluster scores above 0.

The library was generated by the immunoSEQ multiplex PCR assay. Regarding the original processing steps: A statistical classification framework was built to diagnose cytomegalovirus status from the catalog of TCR beta chain sequences. TCRdb re-hosts the immuneACCESS table, in-frame sequences only. Its copies lack some clones; in the studies checked, an unresolved V gene accounts for under half of them, and the cause for the rest is not known. That table supplies the V and J calls and clone size; D and trimming were determined from the DNA. The sample includes some 130,000 clones, with around four fifths observed a single time. The top ten clones comprise about 27% of the sample. In the case of this clone: Its antigen is unknown. No base qualities exist here, and no much larger clone lies one base off it.

Donors formed part of the validation cohort, which comprised about 130 subjects and was distinct from the first cohort of fewer than 750 subjects. The specimen was PBMCs. The sequence was obtained from a man younger than 45 in good health and CMV-seropositive.

The CDR3: CASKDRVNTEAFF. The bases are TGTGCCAGCAAAGACAGGGTGAACACTGAAGCTTTCTTT. The chain was built from TRBV6-1 and TRBJ1-1; TRBD1 aligns with 7 central bases. The junction shows trimming of 7 bases on V and 0 bases on J, and the gene matches do not reach 2 bases of it. CDR1 and CDR2 (MNHNS, SASEGT) derive from the germline V gene. Its CDR3 holds 13 amino acids, cysteine through phenylalanine. Just CDR3 DNA is preserved here, 39 bases in frame from base 1.